The entry that follows covers one T cell receptor (beta chain) sequence. No antigen is known for it. This sample is part of a study of early T cells in non-severe SARS-CoV-2 infection. Study background: Sequenced material consisted of bulk RNA (from unsorted whole blood), and chains were unpaired.

The CDR3 spans 11 residues. The germline gives CDR1 MNHNS, CDR2 SASEGT. Trimming shortened V by 8 bases and J by 1 base, and 5 bases separated the two germline ends. Study-level points and caveats: Private and CD4 specificities were missed by VDJdb matching, which favored anti-spike CD8 responses.

Each single cDNA molecule received a unique molecular identifier. One entry per CDR3 protein, called by TCRdb with MiXCR from the 5' RACE reads. Of about 83,000 distinct CDR3 sequences in the sample, roughly 13% were seen once. The receptor's source is an adult who was a healthcare worker with PCR-confirmed SARS-CoV-2 infection or an uninfected control (not recorded which). Input material: whole blood. The chain joins TRBV6-1 to TRBJ1-1, with a tentative D call TRBD1 (5 bases). CDR3 region: CASDRNTEAFF. In nucleotides, the CDR3 is TGTGCCAGCGACAGGAACACTGAAGCTTTCTTT.